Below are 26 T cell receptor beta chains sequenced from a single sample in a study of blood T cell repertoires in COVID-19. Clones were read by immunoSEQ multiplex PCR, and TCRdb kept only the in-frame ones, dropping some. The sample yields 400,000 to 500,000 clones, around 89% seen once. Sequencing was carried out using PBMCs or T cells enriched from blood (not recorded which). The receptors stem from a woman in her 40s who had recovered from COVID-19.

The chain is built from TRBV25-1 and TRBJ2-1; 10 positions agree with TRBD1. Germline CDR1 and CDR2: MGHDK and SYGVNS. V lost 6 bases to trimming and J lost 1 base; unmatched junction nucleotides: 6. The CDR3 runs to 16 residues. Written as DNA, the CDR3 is TGTGCCAGCAGAAGGACAGGGGGGCGATCCTACAATGAGCAGTTCTTC. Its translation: CASRRTGGRSYNEQFF. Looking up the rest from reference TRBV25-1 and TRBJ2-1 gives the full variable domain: EADIYQTPRYLVIGTGKKITLECSQTMGHDKMYWYQQDPGMELHLIHYSYGVNSTEKGDLSSESTVSRIRTEHFPLTLESARPSHTSQYLCASRRTGGRSYNEQFFGPGTRLTVL.

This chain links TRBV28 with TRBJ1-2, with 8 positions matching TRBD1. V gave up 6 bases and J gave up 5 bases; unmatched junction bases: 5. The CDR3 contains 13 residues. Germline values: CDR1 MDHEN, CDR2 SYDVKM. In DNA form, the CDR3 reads TGTGCCAGCAGGCTGGGACAGGAGTATGGCTACACCTTC. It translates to CASRLGQEYGYTF.

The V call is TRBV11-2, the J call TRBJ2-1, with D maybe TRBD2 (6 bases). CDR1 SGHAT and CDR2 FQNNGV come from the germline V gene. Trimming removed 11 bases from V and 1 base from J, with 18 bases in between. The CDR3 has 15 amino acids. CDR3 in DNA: TGTGCCGCTTCGGGCGGGACCCAGTCCTACAATGAGCAGTTCTTC. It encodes CAASGGTQSYNEQFF.

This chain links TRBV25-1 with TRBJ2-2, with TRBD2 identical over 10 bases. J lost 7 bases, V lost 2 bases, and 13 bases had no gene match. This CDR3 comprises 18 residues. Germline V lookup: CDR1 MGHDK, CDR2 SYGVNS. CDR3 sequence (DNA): TGTGCCAGCAGTGAAACCCGAGGGGCTAGCGGGAGCGGCGGGGAGCTGTTTTTT. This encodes CASSETRGASGSGGELFF.

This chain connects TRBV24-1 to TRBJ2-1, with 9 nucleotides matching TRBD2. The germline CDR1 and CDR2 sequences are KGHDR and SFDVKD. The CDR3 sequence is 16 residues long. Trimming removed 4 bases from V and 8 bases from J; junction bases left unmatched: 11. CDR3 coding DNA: TGTGCCACCAGTGAAGGGTCGGCGGGAGGGCCGCATGAGCAGTTCTTC. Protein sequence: CATSEGSAGGPHEQFF.

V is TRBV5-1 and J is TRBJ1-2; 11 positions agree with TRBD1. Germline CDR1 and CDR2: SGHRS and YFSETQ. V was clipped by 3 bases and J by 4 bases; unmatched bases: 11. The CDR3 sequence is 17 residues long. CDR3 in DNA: TGCGCCAGCAGCTCCTCTTCGGGACAGGGGGGTATCTATGGCTACACCTTC. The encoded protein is CASSSSSGQGGIYGYTF.

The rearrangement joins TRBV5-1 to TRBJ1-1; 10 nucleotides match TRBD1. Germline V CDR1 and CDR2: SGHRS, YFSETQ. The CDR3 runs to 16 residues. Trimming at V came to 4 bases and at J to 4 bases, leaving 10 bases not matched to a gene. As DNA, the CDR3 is TGCGCCAGCAGCCCTCGGACAGGGGGAGAAGTCACTGAAGCTTTCTTT. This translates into CASSPRTGGEVTEAFF. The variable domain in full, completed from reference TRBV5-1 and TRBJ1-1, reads KAGVTQTPRYLIKTRGQQVTLSCSPISGHRSVSWYQQTPGQGLQFLFEYFSETQRNKGNFPGRFSGRQFSNSRSEMNVSTLELGDSALYLCASSPRTGGEVTEAFFGQGTRLTVV.

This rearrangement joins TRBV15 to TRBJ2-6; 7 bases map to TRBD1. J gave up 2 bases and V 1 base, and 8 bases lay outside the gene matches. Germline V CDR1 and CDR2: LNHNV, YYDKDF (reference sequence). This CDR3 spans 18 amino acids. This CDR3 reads CATSRVAGGLAGANVLTF. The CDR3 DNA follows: TGTGCCACCAGCAGAGTGGCAGGGGGTCTAGCTGGGGCCAACGTCCTGACTTTC.

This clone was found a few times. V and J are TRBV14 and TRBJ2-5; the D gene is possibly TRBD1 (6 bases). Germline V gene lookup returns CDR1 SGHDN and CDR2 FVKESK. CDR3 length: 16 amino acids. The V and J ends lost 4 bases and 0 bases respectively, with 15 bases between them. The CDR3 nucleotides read TGTGCCAGCAGCCCCCCACGGACAGACTACCAAGAGACCCAGTACTTC. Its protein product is CASSPPRTDYQETQYF.

CDR3 bases: TGTGCCAGTAAGCCCGGGACTTTTTTGTTCCTCTATGGCTACACCTTC. It yields the protein CASKPGTFLFLYGYTF. The chain is built from TRBV19 and TRBJ1-2; the D gene is possibly TRBD1 (5 bases). Looked up from germline, CDR1 is LNHDA and CDR2 is SQIVND (reference sequence). The CDR3 covers 16 residues. V gave up 7 bases and J gave up 4 bases, with 22 bases separating them.

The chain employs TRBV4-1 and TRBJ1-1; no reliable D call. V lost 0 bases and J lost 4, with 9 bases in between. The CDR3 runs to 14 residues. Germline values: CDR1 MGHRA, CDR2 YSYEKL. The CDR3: CASSQEASVTEAFF. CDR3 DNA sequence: TGCGCCAGCAGCCAAGAGGCGAGCGTCACTGAAGCTTTCTTT.

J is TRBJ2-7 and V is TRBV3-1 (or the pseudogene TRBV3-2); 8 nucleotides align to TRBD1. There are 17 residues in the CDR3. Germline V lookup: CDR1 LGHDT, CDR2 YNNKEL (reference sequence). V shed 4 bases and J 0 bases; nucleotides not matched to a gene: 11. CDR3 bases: TGTGCCAGCAGCCGGAACCCAGGGGGCCATAGCTCCTACGAGCAGTACTTC. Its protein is CASSRNPGGHSSYEQYF.

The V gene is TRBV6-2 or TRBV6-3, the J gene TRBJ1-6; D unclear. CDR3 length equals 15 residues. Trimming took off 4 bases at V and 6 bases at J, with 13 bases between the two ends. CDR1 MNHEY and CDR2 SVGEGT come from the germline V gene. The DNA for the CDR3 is TGTGCCAGCAGTTTTTCTTTCGGACTTAATTCACCCCTCCACTTT. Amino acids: CASSFSFGLNSPLHF.

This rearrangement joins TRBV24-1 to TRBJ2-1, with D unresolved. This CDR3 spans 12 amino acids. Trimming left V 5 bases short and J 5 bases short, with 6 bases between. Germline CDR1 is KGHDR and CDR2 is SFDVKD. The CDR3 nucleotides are TGTGCCACCAGTGTGAGGAACAATGAGCAGTTCTTC. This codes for CATSVRNNEQFF.

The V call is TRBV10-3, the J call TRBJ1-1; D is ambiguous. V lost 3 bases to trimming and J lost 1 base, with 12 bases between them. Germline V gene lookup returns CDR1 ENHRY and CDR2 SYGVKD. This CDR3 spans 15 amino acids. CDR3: CAISDGAGWNTEAFF. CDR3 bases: TGTGCCATCAGTGACGGTGCGGGATGGAACACTGAAGCTTTCTTT.

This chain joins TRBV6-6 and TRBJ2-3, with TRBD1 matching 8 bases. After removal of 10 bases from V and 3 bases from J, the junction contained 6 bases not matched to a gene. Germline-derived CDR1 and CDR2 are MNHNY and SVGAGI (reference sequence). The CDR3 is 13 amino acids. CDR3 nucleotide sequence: TGTGCCACCAACGGACAGGGTACAGATACGCAGTATTTT. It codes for CATNGQGTDTQYF.

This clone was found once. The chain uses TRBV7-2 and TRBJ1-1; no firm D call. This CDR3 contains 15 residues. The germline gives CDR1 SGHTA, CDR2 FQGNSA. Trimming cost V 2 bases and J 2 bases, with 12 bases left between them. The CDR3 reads CASSLRWGDNTEAFF. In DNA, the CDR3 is TGTGCCAGCAGCTTAAGATGGGGAGATAACACTGAAGCTTTCTTT.

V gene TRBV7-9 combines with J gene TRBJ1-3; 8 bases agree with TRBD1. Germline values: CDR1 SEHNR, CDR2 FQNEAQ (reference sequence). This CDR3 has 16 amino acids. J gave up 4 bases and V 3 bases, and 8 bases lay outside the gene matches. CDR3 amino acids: CASSFTTGDYGNTIYF. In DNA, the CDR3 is TGTGCCAGCAGCTTTACGACAGGGGATTACGGAAACACCATATATTTT.

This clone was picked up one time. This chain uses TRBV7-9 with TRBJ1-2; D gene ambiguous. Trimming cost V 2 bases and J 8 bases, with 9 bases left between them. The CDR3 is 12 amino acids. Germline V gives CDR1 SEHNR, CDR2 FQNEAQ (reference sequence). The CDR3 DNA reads TGTGCCAGCAGCTTATCTACGCCGGGCTACACCTTC. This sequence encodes CASSLSTPGYTF.

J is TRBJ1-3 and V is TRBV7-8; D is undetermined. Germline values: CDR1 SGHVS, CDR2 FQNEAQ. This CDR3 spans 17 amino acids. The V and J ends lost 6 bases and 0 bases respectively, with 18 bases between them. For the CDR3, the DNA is TGTGCCAGCAGTACCGTAGACGGGGATTACTCTGGAAACACCATATATTTT. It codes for CASSTVDGDYSGNTIYF.

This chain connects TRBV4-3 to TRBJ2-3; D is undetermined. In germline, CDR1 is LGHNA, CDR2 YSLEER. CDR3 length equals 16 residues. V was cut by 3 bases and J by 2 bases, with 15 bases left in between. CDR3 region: CASSQDLGTSTDTQYF. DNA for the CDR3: TGCGCCAGCAGCCAGGATCTAGGAACTTCCACAGATACGCAGTATTTT.

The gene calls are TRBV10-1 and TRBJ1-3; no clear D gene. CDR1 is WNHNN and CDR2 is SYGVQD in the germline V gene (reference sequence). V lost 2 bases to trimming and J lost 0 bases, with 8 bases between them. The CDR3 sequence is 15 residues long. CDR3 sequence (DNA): TGCGCCAGCAGTGAGCAGCGATACTCTGGAAACACCATATATTTT. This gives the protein CASSEQRYSGNTIYF.

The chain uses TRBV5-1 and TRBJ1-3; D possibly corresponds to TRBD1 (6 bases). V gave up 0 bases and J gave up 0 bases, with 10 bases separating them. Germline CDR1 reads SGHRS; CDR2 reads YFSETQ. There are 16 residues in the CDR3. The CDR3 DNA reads TGCGCCAGCAGCTTGGCTGGACAGAGCTCTGGAAACACCATATATTTT. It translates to CASSLAGQSSGNTIYF.

DNA of the CDR3: TGTGCCACCAGCAATCCCGGGACAGGGATTCAGCCCCAGCATTTT. It encodes CATSNPGTGIQPQHF. The chain couples TRBV15 to TRBJ1-5, with 9 bases lining up with TRBD1. V shed 4 bases and J 6 bases; nucleotides not matched to a gene: 7. Looked up from germline, CDR1 is LNHNV and CDR2 is YYDKDF (reference sequence). This CDR3 region has 15 residues.

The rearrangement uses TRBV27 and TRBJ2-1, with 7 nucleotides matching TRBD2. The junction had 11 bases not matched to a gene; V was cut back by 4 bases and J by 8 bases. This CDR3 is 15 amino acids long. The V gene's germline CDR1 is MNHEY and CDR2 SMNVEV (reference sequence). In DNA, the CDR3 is TGTGCCAGCAGTTATGCGGGAGAATGGTACCATGAGCAGTTCTTC. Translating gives CASSYAGEWYHEQFF.

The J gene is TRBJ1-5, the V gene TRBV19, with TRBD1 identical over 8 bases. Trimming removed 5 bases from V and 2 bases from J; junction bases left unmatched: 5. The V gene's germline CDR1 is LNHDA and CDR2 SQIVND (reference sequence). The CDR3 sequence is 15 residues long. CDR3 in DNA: TGTGCCAGTAGTCTGGACAGGGAGGGCAATCAGCCCCAGCATTTT. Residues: CASSLDREGNQPQHF.